This TCR beta chain came from a study of prognosis after radiotherapy for stage I lung cancer. V shed 10 bases and J shed 4 bases, with 7 bases lying between them. The CDR3 consists of 10 residues. CDR1 and CDR2 from the germline V gene are MDHEN and SYDVKM. Multiplex PCR in two rounds served to amplify TCR beta CDR3 from genomic DNA. With primers specific to each TRBV and TRBJ gene, the first-round PCR was performed. TCRdb used MiXCR to reprocess the multiplex PCR reads, holding one entry per CDR3 protein. This sample has 15,000 to 20,000 distinct CDR3 sequences, with about 46% found just once. This clonotype occurred many times.

The chain has TRBV28 and TRBJ1-1; D unclear. Material: PBMCs, obtained before or after stereotactic body radiation therapy (not recorded which). The receptor was derived from a donor aged 50 or older with non-small cell lung cancer. CDR3 DNA sequence: TGTGCCACCCGATCCACTGAAGCTTTCTTT. Its protein is CATRSTEAFF.